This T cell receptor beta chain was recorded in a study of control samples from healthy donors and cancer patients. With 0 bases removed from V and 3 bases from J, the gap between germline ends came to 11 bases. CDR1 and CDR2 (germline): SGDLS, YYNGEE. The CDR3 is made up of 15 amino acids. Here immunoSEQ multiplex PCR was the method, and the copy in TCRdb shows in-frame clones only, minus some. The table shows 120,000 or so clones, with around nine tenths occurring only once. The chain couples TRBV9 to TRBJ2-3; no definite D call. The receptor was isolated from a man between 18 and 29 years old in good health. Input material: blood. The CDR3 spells CASSVAVGETDTQYF. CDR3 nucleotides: TGTGCCAGCAGCGTAGCGGTGGGTGAGACAGATACGCAGTATTTT.